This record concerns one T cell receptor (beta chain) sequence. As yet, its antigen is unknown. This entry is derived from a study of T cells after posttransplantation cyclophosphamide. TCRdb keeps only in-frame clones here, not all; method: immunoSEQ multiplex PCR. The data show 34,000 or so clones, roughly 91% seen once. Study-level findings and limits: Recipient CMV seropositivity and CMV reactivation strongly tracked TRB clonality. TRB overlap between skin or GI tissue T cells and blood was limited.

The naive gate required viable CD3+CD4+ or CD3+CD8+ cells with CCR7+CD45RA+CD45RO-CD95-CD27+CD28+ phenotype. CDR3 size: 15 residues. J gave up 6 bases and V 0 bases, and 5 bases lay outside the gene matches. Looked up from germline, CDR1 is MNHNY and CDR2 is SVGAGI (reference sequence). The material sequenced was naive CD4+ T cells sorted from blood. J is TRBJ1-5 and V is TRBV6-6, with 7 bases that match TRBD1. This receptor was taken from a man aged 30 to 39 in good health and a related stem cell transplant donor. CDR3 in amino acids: CASSYSGGARQPQHF. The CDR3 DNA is TGTGCCAGCAGTTACTCAGGGGGCGCACGTCAGCCCCAGCATTTT.